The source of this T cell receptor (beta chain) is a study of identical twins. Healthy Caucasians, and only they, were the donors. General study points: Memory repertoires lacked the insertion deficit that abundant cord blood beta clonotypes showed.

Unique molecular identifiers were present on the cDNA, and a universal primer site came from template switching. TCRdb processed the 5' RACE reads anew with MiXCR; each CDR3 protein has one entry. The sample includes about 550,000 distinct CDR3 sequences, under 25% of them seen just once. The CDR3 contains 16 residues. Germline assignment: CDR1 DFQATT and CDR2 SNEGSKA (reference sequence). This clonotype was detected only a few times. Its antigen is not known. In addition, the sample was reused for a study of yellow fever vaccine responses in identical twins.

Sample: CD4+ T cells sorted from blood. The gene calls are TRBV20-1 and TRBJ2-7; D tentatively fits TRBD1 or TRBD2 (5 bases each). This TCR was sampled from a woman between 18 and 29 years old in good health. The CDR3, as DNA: TGCGGTAGTCCCGGGACGGACGAAGGGGCCGCCTACGAGCAGTACTTC. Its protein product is CGSPGTDEGAAYEQYF.